This T cell receptor beta chain was identified during a study of T cell responses to AZD1222 COVID-19 vaccine. This clone was found a few times. The data were produced by immunoSEQ multiplex PCR, yet TCRdb's version contains in-frame clones alone and is incomplete. The table shows roughly 120,000 clones, with 80% to 90% occurring only once. Per germline, CDR1 SQVTM and CDR2 ANQGSEA. This CDR3 is 12 amino acids long. The V end was cut by 2 bases, the J end by 0 bases, with 4 bases between. The chain has TRBV29-1 and TRBJ1-1, with D unresolved. The origin of this receptor is an adult in good health. Sequencing used peripheral blood, obtained on day 0 of AZD1222 vaccination. CDR3 protein: CSVEQMNTEAFF. The CDR3 nucleotides read TGCAGCGTTGAACAGATGAACACTGAAGCTTTCTTT.